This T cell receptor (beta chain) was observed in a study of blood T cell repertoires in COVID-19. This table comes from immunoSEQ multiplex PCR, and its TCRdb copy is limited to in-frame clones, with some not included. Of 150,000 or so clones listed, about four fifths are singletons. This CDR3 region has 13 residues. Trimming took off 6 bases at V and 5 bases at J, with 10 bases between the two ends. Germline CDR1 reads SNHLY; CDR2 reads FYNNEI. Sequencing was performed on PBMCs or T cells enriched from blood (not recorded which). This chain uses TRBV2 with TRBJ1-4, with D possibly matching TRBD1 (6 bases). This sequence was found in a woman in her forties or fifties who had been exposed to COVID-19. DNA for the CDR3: TGTGCCAGCAGACGGACAGAAAATGAAAAACTGTTTTTT. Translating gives CASRRTENEKLFF.